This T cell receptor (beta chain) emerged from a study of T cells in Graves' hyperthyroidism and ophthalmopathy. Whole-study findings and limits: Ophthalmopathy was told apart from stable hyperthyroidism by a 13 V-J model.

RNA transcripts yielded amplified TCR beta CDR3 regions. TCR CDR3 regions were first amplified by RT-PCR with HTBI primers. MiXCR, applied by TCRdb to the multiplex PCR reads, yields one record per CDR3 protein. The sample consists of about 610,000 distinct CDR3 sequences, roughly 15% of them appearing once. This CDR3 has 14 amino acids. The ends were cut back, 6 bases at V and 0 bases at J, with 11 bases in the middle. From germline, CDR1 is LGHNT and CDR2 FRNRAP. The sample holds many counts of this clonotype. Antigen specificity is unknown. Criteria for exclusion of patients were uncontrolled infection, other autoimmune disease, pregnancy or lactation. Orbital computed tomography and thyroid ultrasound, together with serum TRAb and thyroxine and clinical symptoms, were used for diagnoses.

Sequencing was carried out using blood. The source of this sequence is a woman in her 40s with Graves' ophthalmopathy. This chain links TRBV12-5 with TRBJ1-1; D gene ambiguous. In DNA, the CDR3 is TGTGCTAGTGGACCCGGACGGCTGAACACTGAAGCTTTCTTT. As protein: CASGPGRLNTEAFF.